The clone carrying this T cell receptor beta chain has a count of ten or more. Its cognate antigen is unknown. Germline assignment: CDR1 MDHEN and CDR2 SYDVKM. Trimming removed 6 bases at V and 5 bases at J, with 20 bases between. This CDR3 is 16 amino acids long. This entry belongs to a study of identical twins. With no exceptions, donors were healthy Caucasians. Overall study results and limits: Rather than following the same donors, the conclusions depended on cross-sectional statistical analysis. Clonotypes of the beta chain that were abundant in cord blood carried fewer insertions (memory repertoires showed none).

TCRdb recomputed calls from the 5' RACE reads with MiXCR, one row per CDR3 protein. The table includes approximately 600,000 distinct CDR3 sequences, around a tenth detected once. These data were also filed under a second study, of yellow fever vaccine responses in identical twins.

The sample consisted of PBMCs. The receptor was derived from a woman between 18 and 30 years old in good health. The chain couples TRBV28 to TRBJ2-1, with D tentatively TRBD2 (6 bases). The CDR3 region has the DNA TGTGCCAGCAGCAGCAGCCCGGGACTTGGACACAATGAGCAGTTCTTC. This gives the protein CASSSSPGLGHNEQFF.